These 9 T cell receptor beta chains came from one sample sequenced in a study of tissue T cells after allogeneic stem cell transplantation. Here immunoSEQ multiplex PCR was the method, and the copy in TCRdb shows in-frame clones only, minus some. The sample includes more than 5,000 clones, over 50% of them seen just once. Time point of the sample: mouse harvest day 7 after allogeneic transplant. The graft held 10^6 splenic CD5+ T cells and 10^7 T-cell-depleted bone marrow cells. Sequencing input: gut tissue. The receptors stem from a female BALB/c mouse given C57BL/6 T cells with graft-versus-host disease after an allogeneic hematopoietic cell transplant.

This clone was counted between two and nine times. Gene names and germline refer to mouse. The sequence runs out 1 residue before the end of the CDR3; the remainder is reconstructed from the germline J gene. This chain connects TRBV23 to TRBJ2-3. The germline V gene encodes CDR1 KGHTA and CDR2 FQNQQP. The CDR3 extends over 16 amino acids. CDR3 loop: CSSSQSVGSSAETLYF. The sequenced CDR3 bases are TGCTCCAGCAGTCAATCGGTGGGATCTAGTGCAGAAACGCTGTAT.

A note on this clone: The gene symbols are mouse symbols. Read sequence stops 1 residue before the CDR3 end, and the germline J gene provides the missing end. This chain joins TRBV16 and TRBJ2-5, with 13 positions matching TRBD2. The CDR3 runs to 17 residues. Trimming removed 7 bases from V and 3 bases from J; junction bases left unmatched: 10. Germline V gene lookup returns CDR1 SGHSA and CDR2 FRNQAP. Partial CDR3 DNA: TGTGCAAGCACCTCCGGGACTGGGGGGGGCGTTCAAGACACCCAGTAC. Amino acid sequence: CASTSGTGGGVQDTQY. From start to end, the CDR3 is CASTSGTGGGVQDTQYF.

This clone was detected only a few times. The germline and genes are mouse ones. The read is 1 residue too short to cover the CDR3 end, so that end is filled in from the germline J gene. In the same sample, other DNA sequences code for this CDR3. The rearrangement joins TRBV26 to TRBJ1-3; possible D gene TRBD1, 5 bases. This CDR3 is 14 amino acids long. Germline V gene sequence: CDR1 KGHPV, CDR2 FQNQEV (reference sequence). V lost 4 bases to trimming and J lost 0 bases, with 7 bases between them. This CDR3 is CASSRTNSGNTLYF. CDR3 DNA, as far as it was read: TGTGCCAGCAGTCGGACAAATTCTGGAAATACGCTCTAT. The whole variable domain, filled in from reference TRBV26 and TRBJ1-3, reads NSKVIQTPRYLVKGQGQKAKMRCIPEKGHPVVFWYQQNKNNEFKFLINFQNQEVLQQIDMTEKRFSAECPSNSPCSLEIQSSEAGDSALYLCASSRTNSGNTLYFGEGSRLIVV.

On this clone: Any gene name here is a mouse gene name. Read coverage stops 1 residue before the CDR3 terminus; the germline J gene supplies the remainder. The genes are TRBV13-2 and TRBJ1-1; TRBD1 might be the D (5 bases). Trimming left V 0 bases short and J 11 bases short, with 11 bases between. This CDR3 spans 12 amino acids. Germline CDR1 and CDR2: NNHNN and SYGAGS (reference sequence). The covered CDR3 bases are TGTGCCAGCGGTGATGGCAGGGTTGGCGTCTTC. This translates into CASGDGRVGVF. The entire CDR3 protein reads CASGDGRVGVFF.

This clone was detected a few times. These gene names are mouse names. Read sequence stops 1 residue before the CDR3 end, and the germline J gene provides the missing end. V and J are TRBV14 and TRBJ2-7; D not certain. Looked up from germline, CDR1 is SGHDT and CDR2 is FRDEAV. V lost 4 bases and J lost 0, with 2 bases in between. The length of the CDR3 is 11 residues. The covered CDR3 bases are TGTGCCAGCAGTGACTCCTATGAACAGTAC. Its translation is CASSDSYEQY. The full CDR3 protein is CASSDSYEQYF.

Regarding this clone: The gene names here belong to mouse. The read comes to an end 1 residue before the CDR3 does, leaving the germline J gene to fill in the end. Other DNA sequences in the same sample also yield this CDR3. The chain has TRBV26 and TRBJ2-3; TRBD1 is a possible D gene (6 bases). V lost 4 bases and J 0 bases, leaving 8 bases between the germline ends. This CDR3 is 14 amino acids long. The germline V gene encodes CDR1 KGHPV and CDR2 FQNQEV (reference sequence). CDR3 DNA (partial): TGTGCCAGCAGTCGGACAGCTAGTGCAGAAACGCTGTAT. This encodes CASSRTASAETLY. The CDR3 in full is CASSRTASAETLYF.

By frequency in the sample, this clone is medium-sized. The gene symbols are mouse symbols. The read halts 1 residue ahead of the CDR3 end, with the missing end drawn from the germline J gene. This chain connects TRBV26 to TRBJ1-3; D is possibly TRBD1 (5 bases). V lost 4 bases and J lost 0, with 7 bases in between. CDR1 is KGHPV and CDR2 is FQNQEV in the germline V gene (reference sequence). The CDR3 is made up of 14 amino acids. The CDR3 loop reads CASSRGNSGNTLYF. The CDR3 bases that were read are TGTGCCAGCAGTCGGGGGAATTCTGGAAATACGCTCTAT.

A remark on this clone: All gene names here are mouse names. Read coverage stops 1 residue before the CDR3 terminus; the germline J gene supplies the remainder. The V gene is TRBV12-2, the J gene TRBJ2-5; 8 nucleotides align to TRBD2. CDR1 is SGHLS, CDR2 HYDKME, per germline. The V and J ends lost 0 bases and 2 bases, in that order; junction bases with no gene match: 3. CDR3 length: 15 amino acids. The CDR3 DNA, read in part, is TGTGCCAGCTCTCTCGGATGGGGGGGCCAAGACACCCAGTAC. Translating it yields CASSLGWGGQDTQY. The CDR3 in full is CASSLGWGGQDTQYF.

In its sample, this clone is large. Gene and germline names: mouse. The observed sequence ends 1 residue before the CDR3 terminus, with the missing tail filled in from the germline J gene. The chain combines TRBV2 with TRBJ1-5, with D perhaps TRBD1 (6 bases). The CDR3 covers 15 residues. The germline gives CDR1 LGHNA, CDR2 YSYQKL. Trimming left V 0 bases short and J 3 bases short, with 9 bases between. The CDR3: CASSQEWGLNQAPLF. Partial CDR3 DNA: TGTGCCAGCAGCCAAGAGTGGGGGCTCAACCAGGCTCCGCTT.